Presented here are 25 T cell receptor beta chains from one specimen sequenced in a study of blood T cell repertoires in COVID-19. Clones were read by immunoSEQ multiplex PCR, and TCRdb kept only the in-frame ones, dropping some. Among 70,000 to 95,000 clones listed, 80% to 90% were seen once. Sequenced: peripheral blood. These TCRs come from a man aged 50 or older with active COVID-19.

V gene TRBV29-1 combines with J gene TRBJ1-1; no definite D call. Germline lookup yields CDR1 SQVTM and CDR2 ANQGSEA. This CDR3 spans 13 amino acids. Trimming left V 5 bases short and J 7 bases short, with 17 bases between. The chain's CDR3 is CSVFWGGLVEAFF. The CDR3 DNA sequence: TGCAGCGTTTTCTGGGGAGGGTTGGTTGAAGCTTTCTTT.

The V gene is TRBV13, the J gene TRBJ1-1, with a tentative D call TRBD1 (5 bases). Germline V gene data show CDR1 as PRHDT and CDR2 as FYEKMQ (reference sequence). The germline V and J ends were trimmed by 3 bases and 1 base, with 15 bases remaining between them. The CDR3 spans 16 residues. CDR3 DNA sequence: TGTGCCAGCAGCTTGAGGGCAGGGCGGGGGAACACTGAAGCTTTCTTT. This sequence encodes CASSLRAGRGNTEAFF.

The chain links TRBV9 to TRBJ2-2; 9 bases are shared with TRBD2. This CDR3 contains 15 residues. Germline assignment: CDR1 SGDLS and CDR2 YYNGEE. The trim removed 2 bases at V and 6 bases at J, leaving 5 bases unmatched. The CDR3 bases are TGTGCCAGCAGCGTTGGCGGGAGGGCTGCCGGGGAGCTGTTTTTT. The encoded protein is CASSVGGRAAGELFF.

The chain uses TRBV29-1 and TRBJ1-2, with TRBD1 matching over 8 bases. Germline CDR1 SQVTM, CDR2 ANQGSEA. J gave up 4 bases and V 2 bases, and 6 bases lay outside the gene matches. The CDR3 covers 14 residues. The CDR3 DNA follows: TGCAGCGTTGAACGTCCGGGACAGGCCTATGGCTACACCTTC. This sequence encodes CSVERPGQAYGYTF.

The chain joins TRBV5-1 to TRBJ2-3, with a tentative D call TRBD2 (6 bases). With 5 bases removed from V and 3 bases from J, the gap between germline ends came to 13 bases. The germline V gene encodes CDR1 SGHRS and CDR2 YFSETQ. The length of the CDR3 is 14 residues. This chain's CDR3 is CASRTGERTDTQYF. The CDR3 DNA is TGCGCCAGCAGAACGGGGGAAAGGACAGATACGCAGTATTTT.

The CDR3, as DNA: TGTGCCAGCAGCCAAGGTGGAGGGAACAATCAGCCCCAGCATTTT. The encoded protein is CASSQGGGNNQPQHF. The chain couples TRBV3-1 (or the pseudogene TRBV3-2) to TRBJ1-5, with D unclear. Trimming shortened V by 1 base and J by 3 bases, and 10 bases separated the two germline ends. CDR1 and CDR2 (germline): LGHDT, YNNKEL (reference sequence). The CDR3 is 15 residues long.

The CDR3 region is CAIRAGGTYNEQFF. DNA of the CDR3: TGTGCCATCCGAGCGGGAGGAACCTACAATGAGCAGTTCTTC. The chain carries TRBV27 and TRBJ2-1; 9 nucleotides align to TRBD2. Germline values: CDR1 MNHEY, CDR2 SMNVEV (reference sequence). V lost 10 bases to trimming and J lost 2 bases; unmatched junction nucleotides: 6. CDR3 size: 14 residues.

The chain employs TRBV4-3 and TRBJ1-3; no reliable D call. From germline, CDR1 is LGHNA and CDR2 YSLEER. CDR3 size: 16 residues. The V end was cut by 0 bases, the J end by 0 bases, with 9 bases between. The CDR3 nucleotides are TGCGCCAGCAGCCAAGATCCCTGGAGCTCTGGAAACACCATATATTTT. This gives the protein CASSQDPWSSGNTIYF.

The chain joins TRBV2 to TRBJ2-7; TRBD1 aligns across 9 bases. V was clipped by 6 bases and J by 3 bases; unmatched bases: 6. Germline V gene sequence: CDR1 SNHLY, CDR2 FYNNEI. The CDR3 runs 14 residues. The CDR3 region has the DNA TGTGCCAGCAGGGAACAGGGGGCGGTCTACGAGCAGTACTTC. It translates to CASREQGAVYEQYF.

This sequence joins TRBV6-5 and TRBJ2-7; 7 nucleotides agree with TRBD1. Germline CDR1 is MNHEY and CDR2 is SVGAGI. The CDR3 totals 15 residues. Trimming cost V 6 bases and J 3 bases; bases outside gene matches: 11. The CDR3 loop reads CASSQGVGVSYEQYF. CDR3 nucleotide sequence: TGTGCCAGCAGCCAGGGGGTTGGGGTGAGCTACGAGCAGTACTTC.

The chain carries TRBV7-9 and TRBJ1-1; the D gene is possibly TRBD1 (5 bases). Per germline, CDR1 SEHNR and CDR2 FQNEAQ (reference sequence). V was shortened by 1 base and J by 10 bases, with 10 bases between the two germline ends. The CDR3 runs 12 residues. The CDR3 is CASSLEEGRAFF. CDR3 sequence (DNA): TGTGCCAGCAGCTTAGAGGAGGGGCGAGCTTTCTTT.

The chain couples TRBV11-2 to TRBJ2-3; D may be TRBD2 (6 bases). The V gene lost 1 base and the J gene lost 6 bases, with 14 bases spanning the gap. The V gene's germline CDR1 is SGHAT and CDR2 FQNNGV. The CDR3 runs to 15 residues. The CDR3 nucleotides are TGTGCCAGCAGCTTAGTGGGGGGTCTCGGGGATACGCAGTATTTT. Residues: CASSLVGGLGDTQYF.

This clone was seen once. The DNA of the CDR3 is TGTGCCAGCAGTCCACTAGCGGGGGGGAGAGATACGCAGTATTTT. The encoded protein is CASSPLAGGRDTQYF. The chain recombines TRBV6-5 with TRBJ2-3; 13 nucleotides agree with TRBD2. V gave up 5 bases and J gave up 5 bases; unmatched junction bases: 4. Per germline, CDR1 MNHEY and CDR2 SVGAGI. The CDR3 is 15 amino acids.

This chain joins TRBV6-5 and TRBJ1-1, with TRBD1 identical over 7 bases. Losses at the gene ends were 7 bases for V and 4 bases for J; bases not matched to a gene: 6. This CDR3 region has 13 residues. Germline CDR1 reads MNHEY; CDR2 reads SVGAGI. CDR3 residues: CASKRGQVTEAFF. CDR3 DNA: TGTGCCAGCAAGAGGGGGCAAGTCACTGAAGCTTTCTTT.

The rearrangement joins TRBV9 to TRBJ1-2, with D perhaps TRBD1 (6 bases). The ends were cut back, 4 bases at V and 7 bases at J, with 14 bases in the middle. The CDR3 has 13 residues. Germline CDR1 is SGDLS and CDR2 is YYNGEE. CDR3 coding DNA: TGTGCCAGCAGCTTATTGACAGGAATTGGCTACACCTTC. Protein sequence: CASSLLTGIGYTF.

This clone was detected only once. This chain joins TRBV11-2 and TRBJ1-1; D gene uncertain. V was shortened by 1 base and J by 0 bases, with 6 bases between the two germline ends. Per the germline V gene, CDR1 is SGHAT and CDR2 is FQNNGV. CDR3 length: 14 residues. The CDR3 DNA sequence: TGTGCCAGCAGCTTAGGCCCGGTGAACACTGAAGCTTTCTTT. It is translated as CASSLGPVNTEAFF.

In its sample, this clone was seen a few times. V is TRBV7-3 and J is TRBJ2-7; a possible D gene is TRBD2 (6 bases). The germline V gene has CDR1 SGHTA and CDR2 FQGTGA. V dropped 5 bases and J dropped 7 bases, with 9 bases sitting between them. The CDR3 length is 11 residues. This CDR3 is CASSIGLEQYF. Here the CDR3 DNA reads TGTGCCAGCAGCATCGGACTAGAGCAGTACTTC.

CDR3 DNA sequence: TGTGCCAGCAGTTTTGCTCAGGGGAATTCACCCCTCCACTTT. It codes for CASSFAQGNSPLHF. The chain couples TRBV2 to TRBJ1-6, with D tentatively TRBD1 (6 bases). Germline V gives CDR1 SNHLY, CDR2 FYNNEI. Trimming pared 5 bases from V and 7 bases from J, leaving 12 bases between. This CDR3 comprises 14 residues.

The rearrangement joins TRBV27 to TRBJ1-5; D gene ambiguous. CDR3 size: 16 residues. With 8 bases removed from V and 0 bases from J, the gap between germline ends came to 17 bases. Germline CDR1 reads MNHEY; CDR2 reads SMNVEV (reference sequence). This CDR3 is CASQRLGKDSNQPQHF. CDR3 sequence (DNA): TGTGCCAGCCAAAGGCTAGGAAAGGATAGCAATCAGCCCCAGCATTTT.

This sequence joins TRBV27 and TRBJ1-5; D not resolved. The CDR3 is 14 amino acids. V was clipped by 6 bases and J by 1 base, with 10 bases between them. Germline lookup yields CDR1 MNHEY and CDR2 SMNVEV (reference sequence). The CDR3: CASSQDQSNQPQHF. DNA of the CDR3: TGTGCCAGCAGCCAGGATCAGAGCAATCAGCCCCAGCATTTT.

CDR3 bases: TGTGCCACCAGCAGAGATCGACTAGCGGGGACCGAGCAGTACTTC. Its protein product is CATSRDRLAGTEQYF. The chain carries TRBV15 and TRBJ2-7; 11 nucleotides match TRBD2. The CDR3 consists of 15 residues. Germline V lookup: CDR1 LNHNV, CDR2 YYDKDF (reference sequence). J gave up 6 bases and V 0 bases, and 4 bases lay outside the gene matches.

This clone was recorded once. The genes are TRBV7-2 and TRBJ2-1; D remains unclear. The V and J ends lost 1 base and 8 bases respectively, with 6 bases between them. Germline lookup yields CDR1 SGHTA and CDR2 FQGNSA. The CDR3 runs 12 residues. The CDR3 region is CASSLDLYEQFF. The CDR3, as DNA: TGTGCCAGCAGCTTAGACCTATATGAGCAGTTCTTC. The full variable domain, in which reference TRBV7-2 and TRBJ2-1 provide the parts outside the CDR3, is GAGVSQSPSNKVTEKGKDVELRCDPISGHTALYWYRQSLGQGLEFLIYFQGNSAPDKSGLPSDRFSAERTGGSVSTLTIQRTQQEDSAVYLCASSLDLYEQFFGPGTRLTVL.

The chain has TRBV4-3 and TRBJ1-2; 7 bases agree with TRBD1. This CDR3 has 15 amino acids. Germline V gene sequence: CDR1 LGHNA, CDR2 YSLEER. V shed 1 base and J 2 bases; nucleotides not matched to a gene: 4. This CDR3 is CASSQGRGQNYGYTF. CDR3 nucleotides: TGCGCCAGCAGCCAAGGGAGGGGGCAGAACTATGGCTACACCTTC.

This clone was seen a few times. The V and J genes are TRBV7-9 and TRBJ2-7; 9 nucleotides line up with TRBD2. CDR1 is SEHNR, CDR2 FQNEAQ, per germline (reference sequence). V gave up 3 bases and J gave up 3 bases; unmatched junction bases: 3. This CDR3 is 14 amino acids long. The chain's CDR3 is CASSFLTSGYEQYF. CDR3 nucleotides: TGTGCCAGCAGCTTTTTGACTAGCGGCTACGAGCAGTACTTC.

The DNA of the CDR3 is TGTGCCAGTGGTACAGGAAGGGGAAACACCATATATTTT. This gives the protein CASGTGRGNTIYF. The chain employs TRBV19 and TRBJ1-3, with D possibly TRBD1 on 5 matching bases. Germline V gene data show CDR1 as LNHDA and CDR2 as SQIVND (reference sequence). There are 13 residues in the CDR3. V lost 8 bases, J lost 4 bases, and 12 bases lay in between.